The text below deals with one T cell receptor beta chain. Its antigen is not known. Its ends do not fully match the called genes, so a read error is possible. The data stem from a study of tumor-infiltrating lymphocytes in primary liver carcinoma. Study details: Regardless of tissue type, samples showed similar yields of roughly 3.5 to 7.13 million productive TCRbeta reads.

RNA and DNA were co-extracted from about 20-30 mg of unsorted bulk tissue. The authors sampled five separate regions per tumor. Constant-region priming of about 500 ng total RNA yielded TCR beta cDNA. Nested multiplex PCR, run for three rounds with slightly modified ARM-PCR, yielded TCR beta libraries. Via MiXCR, TCRdb re-called the multiplex PCR reads, giving one row per CDR3 protein. Among about 200,000 distinct CDR3 sequences, around four fifths were seen once, and the ten largest hold around 18%. General study findings and limits: Merely some 7-24% of top clones spanned all five tumor regions.

The source of this sequence is a middle-aged man with primary liver carcinoma and hepatitis B virus infection. The specimen sequenced was tumor tissue from primary liver carcinoma.

CDR3 sequence: CSGGTSGFNKQLF. The CDR3 DNA is TGCAGCGGGGGGACTAGCGGGTTTAATAAGCAGTTGTTC. The rearrangement links TRBV29-1 to TRBJ2-1; the match to TRBD2 covers 12 bases. This CDR3 region has 13 residues. Germline CDR1 is SQVTM and CDR2 is ANQGSEA.